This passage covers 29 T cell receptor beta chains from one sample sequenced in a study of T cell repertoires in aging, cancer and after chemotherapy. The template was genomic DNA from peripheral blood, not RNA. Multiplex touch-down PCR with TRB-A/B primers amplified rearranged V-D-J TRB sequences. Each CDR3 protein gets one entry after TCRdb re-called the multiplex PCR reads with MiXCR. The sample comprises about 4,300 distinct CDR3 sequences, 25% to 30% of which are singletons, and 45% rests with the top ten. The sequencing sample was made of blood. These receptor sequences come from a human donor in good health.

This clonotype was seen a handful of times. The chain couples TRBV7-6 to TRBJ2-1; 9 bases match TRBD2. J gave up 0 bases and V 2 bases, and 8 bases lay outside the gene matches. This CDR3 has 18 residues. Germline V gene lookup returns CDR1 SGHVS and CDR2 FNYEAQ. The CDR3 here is CASSLPTGTSHSYNEQFF. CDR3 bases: TGTGCCAGCAGCTTACCTACCGGGACTAGCCACTCCTACAATGAGCAGTTCTTC.

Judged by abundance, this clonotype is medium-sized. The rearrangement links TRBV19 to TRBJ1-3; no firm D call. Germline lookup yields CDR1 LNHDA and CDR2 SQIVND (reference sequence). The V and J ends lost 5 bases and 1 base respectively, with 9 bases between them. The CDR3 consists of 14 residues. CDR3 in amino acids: CASSSTRSGNTIYF. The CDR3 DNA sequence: TGTGCCAGTAGTTCGACGAGATCTGGAAACACCATATATTTT.

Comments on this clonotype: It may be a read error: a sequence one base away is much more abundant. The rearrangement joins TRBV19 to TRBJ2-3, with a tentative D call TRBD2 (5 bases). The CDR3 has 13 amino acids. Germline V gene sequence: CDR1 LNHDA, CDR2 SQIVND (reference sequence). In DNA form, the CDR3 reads TGTGCCAGTATTATAAGGAGGACAGATACGCAGTATTTT. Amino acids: CASIIRRTDTQYF.

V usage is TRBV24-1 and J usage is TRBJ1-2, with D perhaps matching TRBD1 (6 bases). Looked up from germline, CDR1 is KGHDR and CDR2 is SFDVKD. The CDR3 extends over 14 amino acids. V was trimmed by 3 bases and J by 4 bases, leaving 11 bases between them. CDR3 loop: CATSDVTGLYGYTF. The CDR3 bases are TGTGCCACCAGTGATGTGACAGGACTCTATGGCTACACCTTC.

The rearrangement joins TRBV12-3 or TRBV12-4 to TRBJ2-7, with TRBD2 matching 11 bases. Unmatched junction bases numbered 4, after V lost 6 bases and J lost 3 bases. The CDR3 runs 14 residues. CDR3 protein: CASSPGTSGYEQYF. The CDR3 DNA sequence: TGTGCCAGCAGCCCCGGGACTAGCGGCTACGAGCAGTACTTC.

The CDR3 sequence: CASSPPGRMSSYNEQFF. The CDR3, as DNA: TGTGCCAGCTCACCCCCGGGACGGATGAGCTCCTACAATGAGCAGTTCTTC. The V call is TRBV18, the J call TRBJ2-1; either TRBD1 or TRBD2 may fit D (5 bases each). The V end was cut by 3 bases, the J end by 0 bases, with 15 bases between. CDR3 size: 17 residues. In germline, CDR1 is KGHSH, CDR2 LQKENI.

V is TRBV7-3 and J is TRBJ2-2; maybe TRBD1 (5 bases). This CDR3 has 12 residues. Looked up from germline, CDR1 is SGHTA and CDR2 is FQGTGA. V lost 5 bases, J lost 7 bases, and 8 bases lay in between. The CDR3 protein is CASSPQGGELFF. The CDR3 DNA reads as TGTGCCAGCAGCCCCCAGGGCGGGGAGCTGTTTTTT.

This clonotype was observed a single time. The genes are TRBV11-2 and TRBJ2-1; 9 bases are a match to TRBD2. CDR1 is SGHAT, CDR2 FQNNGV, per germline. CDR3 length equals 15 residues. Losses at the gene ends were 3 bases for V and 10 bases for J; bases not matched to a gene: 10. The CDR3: CASSLVAGGPYEQFF. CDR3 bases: TGTGCCAGCAGCTTGGTTGCGGGAGGGCCCTACGAGCAGTTCTTC.

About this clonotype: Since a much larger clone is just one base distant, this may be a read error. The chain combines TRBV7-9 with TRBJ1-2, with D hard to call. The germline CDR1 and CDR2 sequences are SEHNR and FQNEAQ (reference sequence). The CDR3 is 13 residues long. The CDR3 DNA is TGTGCCAGCAGTTTCGGGGAATTGGGTGGCCACACCTTC. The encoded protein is CASSFGELGGHTF. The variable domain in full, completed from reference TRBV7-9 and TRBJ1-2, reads DTGVSQNPRHKITKRGQNVTFRCDPISEHNRLYWYRQTLGQGPEFLTYFQNEAQLEKSRLLSDRFSAERPKGSFSTLEIQRTEQGDSAMYLCASSFGELGGHTFGSGTRLTVV.

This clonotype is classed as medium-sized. CDR3 sequence (DNA): TGTGCCAGCAGTTTAGGACAGGCAGGTCGTGAAAAACTGTTTTTT. Amino acids: CASSLGQAGREKLFF. The chain uses TRBV12-3 or TRBV12-4 and TRBJ1-4; perhaps TRBD1 as D (6 bases). The CDR3 totals 15 residues. V lost 1 base and J lost 7, with 13 bases in between.

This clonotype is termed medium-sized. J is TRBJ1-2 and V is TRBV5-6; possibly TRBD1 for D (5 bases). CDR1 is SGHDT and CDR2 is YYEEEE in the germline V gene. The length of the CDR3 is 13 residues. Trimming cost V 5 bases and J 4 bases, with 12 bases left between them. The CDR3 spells CASRSPGTYGYTF. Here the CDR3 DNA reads TGTGCCAGCAGGTCCCCAGGGACCTATGGCTACACCTTC.

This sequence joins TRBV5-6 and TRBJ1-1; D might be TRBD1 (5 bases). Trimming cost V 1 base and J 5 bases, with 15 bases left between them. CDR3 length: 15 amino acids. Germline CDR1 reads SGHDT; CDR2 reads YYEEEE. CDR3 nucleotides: TGTGCCAGCAGCTTGTACGGGACTCAGAGGACTGAAGCTTTCTTT. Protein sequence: CASSLYGTQRTEAFF. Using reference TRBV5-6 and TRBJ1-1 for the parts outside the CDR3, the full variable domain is DAGVTQSPTHLIKTRGQQVTLRCSPKSGHDTVSWYQQALGQGPQFIFQYYEEEERQRGNFPDRFSGHQFPNYSSELNVNALLLGDSALYLCASSLYGTQRTEAFFGQGTRLTVV.

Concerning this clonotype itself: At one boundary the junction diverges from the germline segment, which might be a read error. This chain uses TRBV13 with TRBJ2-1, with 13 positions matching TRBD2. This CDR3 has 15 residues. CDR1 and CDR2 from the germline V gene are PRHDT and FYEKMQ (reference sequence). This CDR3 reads CASSPGLAGEGEQFF. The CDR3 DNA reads TGCGCCAGCAGCCCTGGACTAGCGGGAGAAGGCGAGCAGTTCTTC.

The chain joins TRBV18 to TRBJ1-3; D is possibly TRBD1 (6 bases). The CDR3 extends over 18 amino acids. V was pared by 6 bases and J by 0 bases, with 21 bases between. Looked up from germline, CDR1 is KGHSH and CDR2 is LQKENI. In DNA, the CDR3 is TGTGCCAGCTCGCCGATACCTTGGGGGCTCAGCTCTGGAAACACCATATATTTT. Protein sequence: CASSPIPWGLSSGNTIYF.

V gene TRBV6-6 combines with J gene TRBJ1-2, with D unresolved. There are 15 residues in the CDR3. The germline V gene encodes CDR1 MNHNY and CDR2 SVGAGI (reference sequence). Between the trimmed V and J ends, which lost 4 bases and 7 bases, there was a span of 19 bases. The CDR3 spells CASSSALDPRSGYTF. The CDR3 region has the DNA TGTGCCAGCAGTTCCGCCCTAGATCCTCGCTCTGGCTACACCTTC.

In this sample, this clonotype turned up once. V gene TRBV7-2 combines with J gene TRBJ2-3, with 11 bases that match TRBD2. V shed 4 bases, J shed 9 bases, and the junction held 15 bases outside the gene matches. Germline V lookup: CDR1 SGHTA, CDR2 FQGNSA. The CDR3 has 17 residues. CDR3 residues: CASSSLGWVAGGSTQYF. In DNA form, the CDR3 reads TGTGCCAGCAGCTCCCTCGGGTGGGTAGCGGGAGGGTCGACGCAGTATTTT. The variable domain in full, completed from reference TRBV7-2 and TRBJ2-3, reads GAGVSQSPSNKVTEKGKDVELRCDPISGHTALYWYRQSLGQGLEFLIYFQGNSAPDKSGLPSDRFSAERTGGSVSTLTIQRTQQEDSAVYLCASSSLGWVAGGSTQYFGPGTRLTVL.

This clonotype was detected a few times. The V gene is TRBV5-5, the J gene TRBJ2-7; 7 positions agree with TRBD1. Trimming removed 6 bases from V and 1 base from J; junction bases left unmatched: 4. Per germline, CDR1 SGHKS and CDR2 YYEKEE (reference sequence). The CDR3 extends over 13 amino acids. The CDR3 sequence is CASKSGGSYEQYF. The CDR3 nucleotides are TGTGCCAGCAAATCAGGGGGTTCCTACGAGCAGTACTTC.

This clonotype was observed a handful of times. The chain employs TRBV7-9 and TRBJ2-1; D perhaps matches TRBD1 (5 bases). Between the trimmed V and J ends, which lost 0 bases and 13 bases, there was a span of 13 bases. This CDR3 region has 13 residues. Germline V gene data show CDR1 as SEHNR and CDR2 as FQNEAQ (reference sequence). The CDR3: CASSLAGSGIQFF. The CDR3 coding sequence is TGTGCCAGCAGCTTAGCGGGCTCAGGGATTCAGTTCTTC.

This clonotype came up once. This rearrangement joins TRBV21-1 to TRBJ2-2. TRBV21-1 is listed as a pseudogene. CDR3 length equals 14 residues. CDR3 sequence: CASSKSHDTGELFF. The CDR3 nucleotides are TGTGCCAGCAGCAAGAGCCATGACACCGGGGAGCTGTTTTTT.

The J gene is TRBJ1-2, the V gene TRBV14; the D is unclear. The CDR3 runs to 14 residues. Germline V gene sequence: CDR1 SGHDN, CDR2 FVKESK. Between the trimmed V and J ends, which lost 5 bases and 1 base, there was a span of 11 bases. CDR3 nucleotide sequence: TGTGCCAGCAGCTCCCAAGGCCTTAACTATGGCTACACCTTC. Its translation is CASSSQGLNYGYTF.

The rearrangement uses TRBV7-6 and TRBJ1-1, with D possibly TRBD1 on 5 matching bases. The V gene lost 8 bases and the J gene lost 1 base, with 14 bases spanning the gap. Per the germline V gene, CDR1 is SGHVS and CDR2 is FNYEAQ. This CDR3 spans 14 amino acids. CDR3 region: CASFSRGRNTEAFF. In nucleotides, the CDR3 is TGTGCCAGCTTTAGCCGGGGGAGGAACACTGAAGCTTTCTTT. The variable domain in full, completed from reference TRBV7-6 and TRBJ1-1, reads GAGVSQSPRYKVTKRGQDVALRCDPISGHVSLYWYRQALGQGPEFLTYFNYEAQQDKSGLPNDRFSAERPEGSISTLTIQRTEQRDSAMYRCASFSRGRNTEAFFGQGTRLTVV.

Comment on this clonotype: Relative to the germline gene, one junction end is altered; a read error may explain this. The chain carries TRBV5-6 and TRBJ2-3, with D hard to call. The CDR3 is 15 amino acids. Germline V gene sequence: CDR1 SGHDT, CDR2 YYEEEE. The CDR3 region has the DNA TGCGCCAGCAGCTTTTTAGGACCAACCACAGATACGCAGTATTTT. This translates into CASSFLGPTTDTQYF.

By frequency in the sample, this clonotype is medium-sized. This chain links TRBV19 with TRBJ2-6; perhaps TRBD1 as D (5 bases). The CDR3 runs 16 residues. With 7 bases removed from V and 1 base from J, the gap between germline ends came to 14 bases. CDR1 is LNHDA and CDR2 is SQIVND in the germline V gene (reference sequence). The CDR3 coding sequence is TGTGCCAGTACCTTACTCCAGGGTTCTGGGGCCAACGTCCTGACTTTC. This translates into CASTLLQGSGANVLTF.

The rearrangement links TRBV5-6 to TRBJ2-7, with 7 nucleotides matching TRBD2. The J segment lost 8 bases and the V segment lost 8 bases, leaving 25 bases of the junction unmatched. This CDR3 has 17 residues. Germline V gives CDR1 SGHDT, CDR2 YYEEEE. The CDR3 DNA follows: TGTGCCAGAAGCCACTACGGGCGGGAGATTACCTGGTCGAAGCAGTACTTC. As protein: CARSHYGREITWSKQYF.

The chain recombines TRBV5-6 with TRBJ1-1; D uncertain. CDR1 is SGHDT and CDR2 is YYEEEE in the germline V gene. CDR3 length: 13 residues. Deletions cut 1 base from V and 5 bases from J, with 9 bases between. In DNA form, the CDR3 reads TGTGCCAGCAGCTTGTTTGGGCGGACTGAAGCTTTCTTT. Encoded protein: CASSLFGRTEAFF. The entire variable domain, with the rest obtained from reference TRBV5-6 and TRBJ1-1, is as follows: DAGVTQSPTHLIKTRGQQVTLRCSPKSGHDTVSWYQQALGQGPQFIFQYYEEEERQRGNFPDRFSGHQFPNYSSELNVNALLLGDSALYLCASSLFGRTEAFFGQGTRLTVV.

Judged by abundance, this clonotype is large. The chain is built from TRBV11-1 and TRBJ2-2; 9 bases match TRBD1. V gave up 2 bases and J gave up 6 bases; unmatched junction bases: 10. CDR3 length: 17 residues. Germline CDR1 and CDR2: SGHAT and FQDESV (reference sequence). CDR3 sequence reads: CASSLFPGQGVSGELFF. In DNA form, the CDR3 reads TGTGCCAGCAGCTTATTTCCGGGACAGGGCGTATCCGGGGAGCTGTTTTTT.

Here the CDR3 reads CASSSPGLAGAETQYF. CDR3 nucleotides: TGTGCCAGCAGTTCGCCGGGACTAGCGGGAGCAGAGACCCAGTACTTC. V and J are TRBV6-5 and TRBJ2-5; 14 positions agree with TRBD2. From germline, CDR1 is MNHEY and CDR2 SVGAGI. The ends lost 4 bases at V and 4 bases at J; junction bases unmatched: 5. The CDR3 loop spans 16 amino acids.

The CDR3 sequence: CSARSLIDSYNEQFF. DNA of the CDR3: TGCAGTGCTAGATCCCTAATTGACAGCTACAATGAGCAGTTCTTC. This rearrangement joins TRBV20-1 to TRBJ2-1; TRBD1 is a possible D gene (5 bases). Germline loops: CDR1 DFQATT, CDR2 SNEGSKA (reference sequence). This CDR3 has 15 amino acids. Deletions cut 2 bases from V and 3 bases from J, with 14 bases between.

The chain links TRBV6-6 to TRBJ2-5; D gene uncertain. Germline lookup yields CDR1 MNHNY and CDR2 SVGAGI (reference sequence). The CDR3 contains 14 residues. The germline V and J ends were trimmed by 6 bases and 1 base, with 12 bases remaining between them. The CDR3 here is CASSPKSAQETQYF. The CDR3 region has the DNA TGTGCCAGCAGCCCTAAATCGGCCCAAGAGACCCAGTACTTC.